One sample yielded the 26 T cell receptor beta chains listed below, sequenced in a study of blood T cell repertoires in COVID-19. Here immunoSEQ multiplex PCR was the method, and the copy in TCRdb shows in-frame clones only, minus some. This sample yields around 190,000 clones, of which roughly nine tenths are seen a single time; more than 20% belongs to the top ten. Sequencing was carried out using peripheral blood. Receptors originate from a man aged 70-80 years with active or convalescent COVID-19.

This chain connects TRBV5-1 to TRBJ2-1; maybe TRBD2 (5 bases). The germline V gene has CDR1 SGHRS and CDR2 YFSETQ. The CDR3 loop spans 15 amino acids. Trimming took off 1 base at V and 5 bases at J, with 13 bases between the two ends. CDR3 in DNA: TGCGCCAGCAGCTTGTTCCCAGCGGCTAACAATGAGCAGTTCTTC. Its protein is CASSLFPAANNEQFF.

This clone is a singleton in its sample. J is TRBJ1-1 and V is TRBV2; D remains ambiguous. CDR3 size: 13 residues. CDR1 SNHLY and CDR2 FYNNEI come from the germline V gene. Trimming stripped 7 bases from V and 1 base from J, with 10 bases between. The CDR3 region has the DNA TGTGCCAGCATTCTCGAGGCGAACACTGAAGCTTTCTTT. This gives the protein CASILEANTEAFF. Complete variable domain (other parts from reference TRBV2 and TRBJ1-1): EPEVTQTPSHQVTQMGQEVILRCVPISNHLYFYWYRQILGQKVEFLVSFYNNEISEKSEIFDDQFSVERPDGSNFTLKIRSTKLEDSAMYFCASILEANTEAFFGQGTRLTVV.

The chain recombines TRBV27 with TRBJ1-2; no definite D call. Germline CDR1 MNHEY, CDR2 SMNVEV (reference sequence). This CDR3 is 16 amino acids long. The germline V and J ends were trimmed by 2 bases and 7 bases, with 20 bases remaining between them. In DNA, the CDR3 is TGTGCCAGCAGTTTAACTGCACCGGCGGGTGGAGGTGGCTACACCTTC. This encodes CASSLTAPAGGGGYTF.

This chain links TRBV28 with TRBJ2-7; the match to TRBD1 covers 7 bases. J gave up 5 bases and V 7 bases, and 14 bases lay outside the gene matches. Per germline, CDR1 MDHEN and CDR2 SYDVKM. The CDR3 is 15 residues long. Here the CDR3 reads CASTQGRTGLNEQYF. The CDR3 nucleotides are TGTGCCAGCACCCAGGGAAGGACAGGACTTAACGAGCAGTACTTC.

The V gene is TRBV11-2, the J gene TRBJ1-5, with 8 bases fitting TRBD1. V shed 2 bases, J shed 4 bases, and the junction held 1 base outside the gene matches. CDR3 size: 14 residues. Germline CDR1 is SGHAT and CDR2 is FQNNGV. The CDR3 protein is CASSLTGGNQPQHF. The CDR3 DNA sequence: TGTGCCAGCAGCTTAACAGGGGGTAATCAGCCCCAGCATTTT. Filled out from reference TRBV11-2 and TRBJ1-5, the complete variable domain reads EAGVAQSPRYKIIEKRQSVAFWCNPISGHATLYWYQQILGQGPKLLIQFQNNGVVDDSQLPKDRFSAERLKGVDSTLKIQPAKLEDSAVYLCASSLTGGNQPQHFGDGTRLSIL.

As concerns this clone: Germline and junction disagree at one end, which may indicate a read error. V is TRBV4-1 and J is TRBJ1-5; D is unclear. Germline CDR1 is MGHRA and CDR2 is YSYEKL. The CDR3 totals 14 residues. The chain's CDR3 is CASNQDGFNQPQHF. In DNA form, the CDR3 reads TGCGCCAGCAACCAAGACGGGTTCAATCAGCCCCAGCATTTT.

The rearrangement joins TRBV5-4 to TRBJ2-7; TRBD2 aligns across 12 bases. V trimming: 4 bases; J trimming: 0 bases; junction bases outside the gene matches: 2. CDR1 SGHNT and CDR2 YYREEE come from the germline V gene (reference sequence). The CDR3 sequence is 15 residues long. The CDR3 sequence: CASSRTSGDSYEQYF. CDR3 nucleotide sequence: TGTGCCAGCAGCCGGACTAGCGGGGACTCCTACGAGCAGTACTTC.

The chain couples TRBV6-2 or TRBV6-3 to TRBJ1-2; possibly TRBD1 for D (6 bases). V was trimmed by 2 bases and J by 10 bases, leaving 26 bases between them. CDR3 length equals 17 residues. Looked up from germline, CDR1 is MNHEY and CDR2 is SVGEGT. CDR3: CASSYRLQGSSFDPYTF. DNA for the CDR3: TGTGCCAGCAGTTACAGGCTACAGGGCTCATCCTTCGACCCCTACACCTTC.

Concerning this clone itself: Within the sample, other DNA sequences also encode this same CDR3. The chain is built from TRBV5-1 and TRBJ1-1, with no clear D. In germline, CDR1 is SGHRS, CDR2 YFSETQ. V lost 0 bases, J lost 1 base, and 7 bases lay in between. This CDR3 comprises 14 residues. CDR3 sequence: CASSLARGNTEAFF. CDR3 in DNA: TGCGCCAGCAGCTTGGCACGGGGGAACACTGAAGCTTTCTTT.

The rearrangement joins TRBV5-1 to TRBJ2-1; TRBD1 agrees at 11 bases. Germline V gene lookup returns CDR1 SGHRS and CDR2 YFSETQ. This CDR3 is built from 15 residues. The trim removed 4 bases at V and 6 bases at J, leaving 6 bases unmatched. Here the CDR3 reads CASSTGTGGSNEQFF. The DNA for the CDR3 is TGCGCCAGCAGCACCGGGACAGGGGGGTCCAATGAGCAGTTCTTC.

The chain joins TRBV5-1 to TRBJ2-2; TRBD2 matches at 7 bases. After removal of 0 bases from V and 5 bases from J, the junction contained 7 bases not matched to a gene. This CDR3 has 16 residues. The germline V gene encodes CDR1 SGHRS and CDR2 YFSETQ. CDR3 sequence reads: CASSLAPQGGTGELFF. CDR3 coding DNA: TGCGCCAGCAGCTTGGCCCCCCAGGGAGGGACCGGGGAGCTGTTTTTT.

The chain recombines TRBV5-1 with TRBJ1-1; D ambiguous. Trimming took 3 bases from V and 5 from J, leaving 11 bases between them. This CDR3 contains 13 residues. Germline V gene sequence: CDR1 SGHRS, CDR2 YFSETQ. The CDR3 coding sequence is TGCGCCAGCAGCTATCGGGGAGAAACTGAAGCTTTCTTT. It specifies CASSYRGETEAFF.

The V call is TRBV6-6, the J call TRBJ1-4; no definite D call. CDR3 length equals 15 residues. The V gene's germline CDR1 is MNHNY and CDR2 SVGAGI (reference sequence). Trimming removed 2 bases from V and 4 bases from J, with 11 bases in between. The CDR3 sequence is CASSYPAGLNEKLFF. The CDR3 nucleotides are TGTGCCAGCAGTTACCCCGCAGGCCTTAATGAAAAACTGTTTTTT.

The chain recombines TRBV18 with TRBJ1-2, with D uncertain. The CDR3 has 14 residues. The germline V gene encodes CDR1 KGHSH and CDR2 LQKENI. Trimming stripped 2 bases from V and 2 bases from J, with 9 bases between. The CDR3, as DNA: TGTGCCAGCTCACCAAAGACTGAGAACTATGGCTACACCTTC. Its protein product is CASSPKTENYGYTF.

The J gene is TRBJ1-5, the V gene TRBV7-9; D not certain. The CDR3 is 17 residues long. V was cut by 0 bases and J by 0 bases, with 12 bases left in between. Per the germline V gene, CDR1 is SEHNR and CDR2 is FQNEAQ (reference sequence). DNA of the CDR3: TGTGCCAGCAGCTTAGCGGAAACAGTTTATAGCAATCAGCCCCAGCATTTT. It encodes CASSLAETVYSNQPQHF.

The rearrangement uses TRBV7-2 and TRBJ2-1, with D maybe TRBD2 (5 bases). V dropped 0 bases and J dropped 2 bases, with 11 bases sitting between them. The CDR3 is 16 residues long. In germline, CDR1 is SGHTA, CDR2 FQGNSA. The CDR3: CASSLAGGTPYNEQFF. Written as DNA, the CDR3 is TGTGCCAGCAGCTTAGCAGGAGGAACACCCTACAATGAGCAGTTCTTC.

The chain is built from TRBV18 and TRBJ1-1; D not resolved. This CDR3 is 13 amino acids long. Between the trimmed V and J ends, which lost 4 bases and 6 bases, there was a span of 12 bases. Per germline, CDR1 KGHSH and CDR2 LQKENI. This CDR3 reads CASSLGGGPEAFF. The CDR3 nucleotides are TGTGCCAGCTCACTGGGTGGTGGGCCTGAAGCTTTCTTT.

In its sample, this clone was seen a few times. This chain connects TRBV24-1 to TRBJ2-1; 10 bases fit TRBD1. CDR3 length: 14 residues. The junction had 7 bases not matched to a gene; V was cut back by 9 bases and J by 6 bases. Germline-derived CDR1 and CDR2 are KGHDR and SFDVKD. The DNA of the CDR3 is TGTGCCACCGCGAGGGGACAGGGGACCAATGAGCAGTTCTTC. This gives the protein CATARGQGTNEQFF.

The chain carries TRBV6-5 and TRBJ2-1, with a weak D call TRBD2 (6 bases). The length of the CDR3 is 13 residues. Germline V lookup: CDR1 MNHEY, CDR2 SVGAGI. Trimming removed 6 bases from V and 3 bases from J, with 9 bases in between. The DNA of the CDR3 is TGTGCCAGCAGCCGGACTATCTACAATGAGCAGTTCTTC. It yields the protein CASSRTIYNEQFF.

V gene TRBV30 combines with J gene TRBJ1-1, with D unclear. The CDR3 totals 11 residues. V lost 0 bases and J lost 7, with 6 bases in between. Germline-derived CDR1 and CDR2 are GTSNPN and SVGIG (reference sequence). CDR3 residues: CAWSVRLEAFF. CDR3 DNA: TGTGCCTGGAGTGTTCGACTTGAAGCTTTCTTT.

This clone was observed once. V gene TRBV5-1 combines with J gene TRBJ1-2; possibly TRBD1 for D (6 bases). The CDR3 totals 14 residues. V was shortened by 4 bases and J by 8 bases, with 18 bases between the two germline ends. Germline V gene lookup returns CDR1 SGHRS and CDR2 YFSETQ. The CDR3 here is CASSPRVQGSGYTF. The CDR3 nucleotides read TGCGCCAGCAGCCCTAGGGTCCAGGGGAGCGGCTACACCTTC.

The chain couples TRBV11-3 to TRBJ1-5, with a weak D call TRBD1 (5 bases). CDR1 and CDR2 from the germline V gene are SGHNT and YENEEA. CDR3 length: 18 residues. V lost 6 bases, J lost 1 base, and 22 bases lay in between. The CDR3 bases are TGTGCCAGCAGTCGACCGCACGGGGGGGACCCGAGCAATCAGCCCCAGCATTTT. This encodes CASSRPHGGDPSNQPQHF.

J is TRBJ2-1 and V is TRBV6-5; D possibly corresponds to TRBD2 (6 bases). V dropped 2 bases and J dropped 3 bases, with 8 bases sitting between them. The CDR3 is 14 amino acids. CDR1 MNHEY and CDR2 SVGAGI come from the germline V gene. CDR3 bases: TGTGCCAGCAGTTACGGGACTGTCTACAATGAGCAGTTCTTC. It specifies CASSYGTVYNEQFF.

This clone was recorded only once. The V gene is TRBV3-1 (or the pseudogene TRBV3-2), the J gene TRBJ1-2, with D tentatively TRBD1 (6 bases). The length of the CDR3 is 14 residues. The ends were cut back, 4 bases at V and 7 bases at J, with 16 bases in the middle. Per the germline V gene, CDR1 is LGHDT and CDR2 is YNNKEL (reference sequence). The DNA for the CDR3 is TGTGCCAGCAGCCCCACAGGGATGGTGGGTGGCTACACCTTC. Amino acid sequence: CASSPTGMVGGYTF.

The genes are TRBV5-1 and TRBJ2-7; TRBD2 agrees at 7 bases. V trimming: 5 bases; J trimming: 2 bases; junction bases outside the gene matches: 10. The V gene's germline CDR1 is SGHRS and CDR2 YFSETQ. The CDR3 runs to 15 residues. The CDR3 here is CASSPSGGSPYEQYF. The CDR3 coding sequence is TGCGCCAGCAGTCCCTCGGGCGGGAGCCCCTACGAGCAGTACTTC.

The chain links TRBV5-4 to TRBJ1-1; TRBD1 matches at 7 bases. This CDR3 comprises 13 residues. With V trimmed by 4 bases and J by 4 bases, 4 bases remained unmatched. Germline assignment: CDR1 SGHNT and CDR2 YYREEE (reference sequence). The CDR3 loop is CASSKTGPTEAFF. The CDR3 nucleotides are TGTGCCAGCAGCAAGACAGGGCCCACTGAAGCTTTCTTT.